The rows below give T cell receptor beta chains drawn from one sample of a study of lymphopenia after photon versus proton radiotherapy. Data came from immunoSEQ multiplex PCR; TCRdb stores just in-frame clones and leaves some out. The table has over 25,000 clones, roughly nine tenths seen once. This sample comprised peripheral blood, obtained from a patient treated with photon-based radiotherapy. The receptor source for this set is a woman aged 50 to 60 with cholangiocarcinoma. Each CDR3 is given with its conserved first and last residue. The D gene is left open where the match is weak. Not every row has a clone size; where given, it reads once, few, many or a size class.

cdr3_aa cdr3_nt d_call clone_size v_call cdr3_length j_call
CASSPPSGGHEQYF TGTGCCAGCTCACCACCGAGCGGGGGCCACGAGCAGTACTTC TRBD2 once TRBV18 14 TRBJ2-7
CASSFDSAPRETQYF TGTGCCAGCAGCTTCGACTCCGCGCCACGGGAGACCCAGTACTTC NA NA TRBV9 15 TRBJ2-5
CASSLGGRGSTPLHF TGTGCCAGCAGCTTGGGCGGCAGGGGATCGACACCCCTCCACTTT NA once TRBV5-6 15 TRBJ1-6
CASSGPRRGPLHF TGTGCCAGCAGTGGGCCGCGGCGGGGACCCCTCCACTTT NA few TRBV25-1 13 TRBJ1-6
CASSLGGGGADEQYF TGTGCCAGCAGCTTAGGTGGCGGGGGGGCAGACGAGCAGTACTTC TRBD2 NA TRBV7-2 15 TRBJ2-7
CASSLAPGELAAFF TGTGCCAGCAGCTTAGCGCCCGGGGAGCTGGCAGCTTTCTTT NA NA TRBV7-8 14 TRBJ1-1
CASSRSGQPQHF TGTGCCAGCAGCCGCTCTGGTCAGCCCCAGCATTTT NA NA TRBV7-8 12 TRBJ1-5
CASSLQLTGLYGYTF TGTGCCAGCAGTTTACAACTGACAGGGCTCTATGGCTACACCTTC TRBD1 NA TRBV6-1 15 TRBJ1-2
CASTTSNQPQHF TGTGCCAGCACTACCTCAAATCAGCCCCAGCATTTT NA NA TRBV2 12 TRBJ1-5
CASSFAVGTHGGELFF TGTGCCAGCAGCTTTGCTGTGGGAACTCACGGGGGGGAGCTGTTTTTT NA NA TRBV5-6 16 TRBJ2-2
CAISEVQGYGYTF TGTGCCATCAGTGAGGTCCAGGGCTATGGCTACACCTTC NA NA TRBV10-3 13 TRBJ1-2
CAISERGLDYEQYF TGTGCCATCAGTGAGCGGGGGCTTGACTACGAGCAGTACTTC NA NA TRBV10-3 14 TRBJ2-7
CASSPSGRSGISGNTIYF TGCGCCAGCAGCCCCTCGGGCAGGTCAGGTATCTCTGGAAACACCATATATTTT NA NA TRBV5-1 18 TRBJ1-3
CASSQFKGLQYQETQYF TGCGCCAGCAGTCAATTTAAGGGACTGCAGTACCAAGAGACCCAGTACTTC NA once TRBV23-1 17 TRBJ2-5
CAWSRQSLSGNTIYF TGTGCCTGGAGTAGACAGTCCCTCTCTGGAAACACCATATATTTT NA NA TRBV30 15 TRBJ1-3
CASAFTRLGRVNEQFF TGTGCCAGCGCCTTCACGAGGCTGGGGCGGGTCAATGAGCAGTTCTTC NA NA TRBV27 16 TRBJ2-1
CASSSPITGWHF TGTGCCAGCAGTTCCCCGATTACAGGGTGGCATTTT NA NA TRBV27 12 TRBJ1-5
CASSQSSGTEAFF TGTGCCAGTAGTCAAAGTAGCGGCACTGAAGCTTTCTTT NA NA TRBV19 13 TRBJ1-1
CASSLTEANNSPLHF TGTGCCAGCAGTTTGACAGAGGCTAATAATTCACCCCTCCACTTT NA NA TRBV27 15 TRBJ1-6
CAGRGVLNNEQFF TGTGCCGGGAGGGGAGTCCTAAACAATGAGCAGTTCTTC TRBD2 NA TRBV6-6 13 TRBJ2-1
CASSYSLGMETQYF TGTGCCAGCAGTTACTCTCTGGGGATGGAGACCCAGTACTTC NA NA TRBV6-5 14 TRBJ2-5
CASAGGISNQPQHF TGTGCCTCGGCTGGGGGGATTAGCAATCAGCCCCAGCATTTT NA NA TRBV10-3 14 TRBJ1-5
CASSYPADYNEQFF TGTGCCAGCAGTTACCCGGCGGACTACAATGAGCAGTTCTTC NA NA TRBV6-6 14 TRBJ2-1
CASLPISGTSIRKLFF TGTGCCAGTCTCCCAATCTCCGGGACATCTATTAGAAAACTGTTTTTT NA few TRBV19 16 TRBJ1-4
CATTRGGYEQYF TGTGCCACAACGCGGGGGGGCTACGAGCAGTACTTC TRBD2 NA TRBV6-1 12 TRBJ2-7
CAWSDRGGGYTF TGTGCCTGGAGCGACAGGGGAGGCGGCTACACCTTC TRBD1 NA TRBV30 12 TRBJ1-2
CASSVFGQGQETQYF TGTGCCAGCAGTGTATTCGGGCAGGGTCAAGAGACCCAGTACTTC NA once TRBV2 15 TRBJ2-5
CAWSRGSETQYF TGTGCCTGGAGTCGGGGGTCGGAGACCCAGTACTTC NA NA TRBV30 12 TRBJ2-5